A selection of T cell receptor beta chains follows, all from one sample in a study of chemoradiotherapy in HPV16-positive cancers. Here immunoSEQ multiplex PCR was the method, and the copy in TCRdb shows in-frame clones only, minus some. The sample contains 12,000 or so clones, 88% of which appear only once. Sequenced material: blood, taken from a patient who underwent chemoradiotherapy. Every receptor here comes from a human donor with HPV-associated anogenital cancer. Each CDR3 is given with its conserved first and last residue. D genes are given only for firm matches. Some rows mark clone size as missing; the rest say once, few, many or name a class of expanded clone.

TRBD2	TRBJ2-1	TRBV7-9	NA	TGTGCCAGCAGCACTAGCGGGGGGTACAATGAGCAGTTCTTC	CASSTSGGYNEQFF
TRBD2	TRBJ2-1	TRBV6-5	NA	TGTGCCAGCAGTTACACCACTAGCGTTTCCTACAATGAGCAGTTCTTC	CASSYTTSVSYNEQFF
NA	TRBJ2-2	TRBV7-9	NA	TGTGCCGAAAAAAGACTAGAGGGGACCGGGGAGCTGTTTTTT	CAEKRLEGTGELFF
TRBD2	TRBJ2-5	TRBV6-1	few	TGTGCCAGCAGTGAACTAGCGGGGGGGCCAGAGACCCAGTACTTC	CASSELAGGPETQYF
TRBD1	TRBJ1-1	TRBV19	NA	TGTGCCAGTAGTCCGGGACAGGGGGCTGAAGCTTTCTTT	CASSPGQGAEAFF
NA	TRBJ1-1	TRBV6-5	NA	TGTGCCAGCAGCCCCCGAGGGGATAACACTGGTGAAGCTTTCTTT	CASSPRGDNTGEAFF
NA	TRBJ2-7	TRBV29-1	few	TGCAGCGTCACTGGTCCAAGGACCGGATACGAGCAGTACTTC	CSVTGPRTGYEQYF
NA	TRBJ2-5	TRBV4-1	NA	TGCGCCAGCAGCCAAGATATACAGGGTCTGGGAGAGACCCAGTACTTC	CASSQDIQGLGETQYF
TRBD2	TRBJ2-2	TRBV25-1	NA	TGTGCCAGCAGGGCGGGGGGGAACACCGGGGAGCTGTTTTTT	CASRAGGNTGELFF
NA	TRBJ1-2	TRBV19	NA	TGTGCCACCAACGGGGCTAGTTCCGACTACACCTTC	CATNGASSDYTF
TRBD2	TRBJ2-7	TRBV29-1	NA	TGCAGCGCCAAGACTAGCGGCTCCTACGAGCAGTACTTC	CSAKTSGSYEQYF
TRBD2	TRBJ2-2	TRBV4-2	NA	TGTGCCAGCAGCCAAACATATCTAGCGGGGGGGAACGCCGGGGAGCTGTTTTTT	CASSQTYLAGGNAGELFF
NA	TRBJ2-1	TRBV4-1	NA	TGCGCCAGCAGCCAAGGAACCCGCCTAGCGTTTCATAATGAGCAGTTCTTC	CASSQGTRLAFHNEQFF
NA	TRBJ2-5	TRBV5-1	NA	TGCGCCAGCAGCTTGGCCGTGGGGGTGGAGACCCAGTACTTC	CASSLAVGVETQYF
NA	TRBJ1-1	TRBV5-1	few	TGCGCCAGCAGCCTACAGGGACGATCTGAAGCTTTCTTT	CASSLQGRSEAFF
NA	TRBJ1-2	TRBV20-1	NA	TGCAGTGCTAGGGATTTTTCTGGCTACACCTTC	CSARDFSGYTF
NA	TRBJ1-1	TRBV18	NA	TGTGCCAGCTCACGGACTTTGACGGAGAACACTGAAGCTTTCTTT	CASSRTLTENTEAFF
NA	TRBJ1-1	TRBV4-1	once	TGCGCCAGCAGCCACTCAGGGGAGAACACTGAAGCTTTCTTT	CASSHSGENTEAFF
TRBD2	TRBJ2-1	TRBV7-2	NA	TGTGCCAGCAGCTTAGTGGGGACTAGCGGGTCCGATGAGCAGTTCTTC	CASSLVGTSGSDEQFF
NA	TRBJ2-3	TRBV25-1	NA	TGTGCCAGCAGTGAGGAAGATACGCAGTATTTT	CASSEEDTQYF
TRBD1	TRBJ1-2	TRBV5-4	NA	TGTGCCAGCAGCTTATCAGGGGGCGCGCTCTATGGCTACACCTTC	CASSLSGGALYGYTF
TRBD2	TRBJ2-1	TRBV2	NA	TGTGCCAGCAGGCGGACTAGCGGATCAAACAATGAGCAGTTCTTC	CASRRTSGSNNEQFF
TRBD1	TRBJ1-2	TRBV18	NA	TGTGCCAGCTCACCAGGGGACAGGAACATTTATGGCTACACCTTC	CASSPGDRNIYGYTF
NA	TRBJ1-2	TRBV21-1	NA	TGTGCCAGCAGCAAACCCGACAGGGGGCCGGACTGCGGCTACACCTTC	CASSKPDRGPDCGYTF
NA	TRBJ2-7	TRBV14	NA	TGTGCCAGCAGCCAAGTGGACAGTTTAAGGTCGGTCGGGCAGTACTTC	CASSQVDSLRSVGQYF
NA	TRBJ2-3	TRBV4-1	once	TGCGCCAGCAGCCAAGAAAGGACGGGGGCGCAGTATTTT	CASSQERTGAQYF
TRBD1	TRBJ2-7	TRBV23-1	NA	TGCGCCAGCAGTCACCCCCCCGGGACAGGGTTTTCCCACGAGCAGTACTTC	CASSHPPGTGFSHEQYF
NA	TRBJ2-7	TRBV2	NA	TGTGCCAGCAGCTACAGGAAATCCTACGAGCAGTACTTC	CASSYRKSYEQYF
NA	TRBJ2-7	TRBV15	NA	TGTGCCACCAGCAGTCCCGCTACAGGGAGCTACGAGCAGTACTTC	CATSSPATGSYEQYF
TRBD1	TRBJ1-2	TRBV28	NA	TGTGCCAGCAGTCGGACAGGGGCATATGGCTACACCTTC	CASSRTGAYGYTF
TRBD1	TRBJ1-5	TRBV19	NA	TGTGCCAGTAGTATGGACAGGTCAAACAATCAGCCCCAGCATTTT	CASSMDRSNNQPQHF
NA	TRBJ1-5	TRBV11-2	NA	TGTGCCAGCAGCTACACAGGTTACAATCAGCCCCAGCATTTT	CASSYTGYNQPQHF
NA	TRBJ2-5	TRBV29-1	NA	TGCAGCGTTGTAAGAGCGAGGGGCCAAGAGACCCAGTACTTC	CSVVRARGQETQYF
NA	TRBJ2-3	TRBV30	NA	TGTGCCTGGAGTACAGGGATAGATACGCAGTATTTT	CAWSTGIDTQYF
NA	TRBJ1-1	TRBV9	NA	TGTGCCAGCAGCGTCGGACCAGAGATGAACACTGAAGCTTTCTTT	CASSVGPEMNTEAFF
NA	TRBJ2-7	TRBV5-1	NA	TGCGCCAGCAGCTTGGGTGCGGCACAGAATACCCAGCAGTACTTC	CASSLGAAQNTQQYF
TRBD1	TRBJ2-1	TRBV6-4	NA	TGTGCCAGCAGCCCTCTAAAGGGACAGGGGTACAATGAGCAGTTCTTC	CASSPLKGQGYNEQFF
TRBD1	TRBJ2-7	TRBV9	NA	TGTGCCAGCAGCGGCCCCGGGACAGATTACGAGCAGTACTTC	CASSGPGTDYEQYF
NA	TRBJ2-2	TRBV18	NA	TGTGCCAGCTCCAAAACAGACTCTAACACCGGGGAGCTGTTTTTT	CASSKTDSNTGELFF
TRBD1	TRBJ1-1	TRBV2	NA	TGTGCCAGCAGAGGACCCAGTGGGACAGGGGACACTGAAGCTTTCTTT	CASRGPSGTGDTEAFF
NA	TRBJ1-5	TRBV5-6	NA	TGTGCAAGGCCCGCTCAGCCCCAGCATTTT	CARPAQPQHF
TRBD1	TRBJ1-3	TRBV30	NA	TGTGCCTGGGCAGGGGGCTCTGGAAACACCATATATTTT	CAWAGGSGNTIYF
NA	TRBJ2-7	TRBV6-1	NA	TGTGCCAGCAGTGAAAAAGGATGGGGGTGGGGGGAGCAGTACTTC	CASSEKGWGWGEQYF
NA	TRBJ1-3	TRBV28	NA	TGTGCCAGCAGTTTTGTCAGCGACACCATATATTTT	CASSFVSDTIYF
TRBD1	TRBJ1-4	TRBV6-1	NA	TGTGCCAGCAGGGCAGGGGGCGCTTCTGAAAAACTGTTTTTT	CASRAGGASEKLFF
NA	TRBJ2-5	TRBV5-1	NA	TGCGCCAGCAGCCGACAAGAGACCCAGTACTTC	CASSRQETQYF
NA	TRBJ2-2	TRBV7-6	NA	TGTGCCAGCAGCTTGGGGCAGAACACCGGGGAGCTGTTTTTT	CASSLGQNTGELFF
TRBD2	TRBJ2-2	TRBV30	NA	TGTGCCTGGAGTGTACCCGGTGGGGGGGACACCGGGGAGCTGTTTTTT	CAWSVPGGGDTGELFF
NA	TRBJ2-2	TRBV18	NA	TGTGCCAGCTCACTCAGCAAGGCCGGAAGCACCGGGGAGCTGTTTTTT	CASSLSKAGSTGELFF
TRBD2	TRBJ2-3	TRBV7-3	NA	TGTGCCAGCAGCTTCCTCCCGGGGGGGCGAGATACGCAGTATTTT	CASSFLPGGRDTQYF